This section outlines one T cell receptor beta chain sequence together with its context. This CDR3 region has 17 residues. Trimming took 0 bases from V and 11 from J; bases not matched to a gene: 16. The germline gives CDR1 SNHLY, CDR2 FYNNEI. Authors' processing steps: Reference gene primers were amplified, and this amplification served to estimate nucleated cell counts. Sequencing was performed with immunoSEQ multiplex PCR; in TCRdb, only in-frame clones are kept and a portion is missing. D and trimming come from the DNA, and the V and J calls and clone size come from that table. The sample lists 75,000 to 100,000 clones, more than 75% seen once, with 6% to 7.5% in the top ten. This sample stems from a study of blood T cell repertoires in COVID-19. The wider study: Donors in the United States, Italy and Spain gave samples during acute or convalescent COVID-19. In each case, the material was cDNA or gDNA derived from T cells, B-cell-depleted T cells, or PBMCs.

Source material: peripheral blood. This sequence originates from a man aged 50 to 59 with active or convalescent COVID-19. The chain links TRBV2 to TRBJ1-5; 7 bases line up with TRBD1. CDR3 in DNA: TGTGCCAGCAGTGAAGCGGGACAGCTAAGTGATCAGGGAGCCCAGCATTTT. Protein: CASSEAGQLSDQGAQHF.